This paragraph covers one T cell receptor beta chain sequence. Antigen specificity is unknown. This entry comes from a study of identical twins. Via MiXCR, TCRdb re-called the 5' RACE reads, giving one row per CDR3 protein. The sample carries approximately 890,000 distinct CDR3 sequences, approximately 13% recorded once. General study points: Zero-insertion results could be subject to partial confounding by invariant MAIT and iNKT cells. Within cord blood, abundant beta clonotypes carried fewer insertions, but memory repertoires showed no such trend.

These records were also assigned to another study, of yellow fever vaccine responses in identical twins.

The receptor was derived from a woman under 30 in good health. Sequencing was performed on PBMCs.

In DNA, the CDR3 is TGTGCCAGCAGTCCTGCTAGCAGCCGCACAGATACGCAGTATTTT. This encodes CASSPASSRTDTQYF. This chain links TRBV12-3 or TRBV12-4 with TRBJ2-3; weak D call: TRBD2 (5 bases). V was cut by 5 bases and J by 1 base, with 13 bases left in between. The CDR3 covers 15 residues.